Included here is one TCR beta chain sequence, with context. Its antigen is as yet unknown. Noted time point: week 23, last vaccination. A 20-mer mutant IDH1 peptide at 300 ug was injected subcutaneously with topical imiquimod. Germline CDR1 and CDR2: SNHLY and FYNNEI. Trimming shortened V by 4 bases and J by 8 bases, and 25 bases separated the two germline ends. The CDR3 loop spans 17 amino acids. The sample originates from a study of a mutant IDH1 vaccine in newly diagnosed glioma. Study overall: At weeks 1, 3, 5, 7, 11, 15, 19 and 23, patients received a vaccination, eight in all. Radiotherapy alone preceded vaccination by 4-6 weeks; alternatively, vaccination started with temozolomide cycles. The study's findings and limits: Any relationship between pseudoprogression and changes in top peripheral T cell clonotypes seemed absent. Induction of immune responses by the vaccine occurred in roughly 93% of patients.

Libraries were prepared by immunoSEQ multiplex PCR; TCRdb keeps only in-frame clonotypes and omits some of them. The sample lists fewer than 45,000 clones; approximately 90% were seen once. This specimen consisted of PBMCs, obtained from a glioma patient whose treatment included an IDH1 peptide vaccine. This chain uses TRBV2 with TRBJ2-3; tentative D call: TRBD2 (6 bases). The clonotype originates from a man in his forties or fifties with glioma. The CDR3 here is CASSVRGAWQGGGTQYF. CDR3 sequence (DNA): TGTGCCAGCAGTGTTCGAGGAGCGTGGCAGGGAGGCGGTACGCAGTATTTT.